This T cell receptor (beta chain) was recovered during a study of cytomegalovirus exposure and HLA in healthy donors. TCRdb's copy holds only in-frame clones and misses some; the assay was immunoSEQ multiplex PCR. The table lists about 190,000 clones, over 65% of them singletons, with less than 9% in the top ten. The donors were in the approximately 120-subject validation cohort; that cohort was separate from the approximately 670-subject first cohort. V shed 1 base and J 7 bases; nucleotides not matched to a gene: 6. The CDR3 sequence is 14 residues long. Per germline, CDR1 LGHNA and CDR2 YNFKEQ. This sequence was found in a man between 18 and 29 years old in good health and CMV-seropositive. The sequencing sample was made of PBMCs. The chain recombines TRBV4-2 with TRBJ2-7; 8 nucleotides agree with TRBD2. As DNA, the CDR3 is TGTGCCAGCAGCCAAGGCGCGGGAGGAGGAGAGCAGTACTTC. This encodes CASSQGAGGGEQYF.